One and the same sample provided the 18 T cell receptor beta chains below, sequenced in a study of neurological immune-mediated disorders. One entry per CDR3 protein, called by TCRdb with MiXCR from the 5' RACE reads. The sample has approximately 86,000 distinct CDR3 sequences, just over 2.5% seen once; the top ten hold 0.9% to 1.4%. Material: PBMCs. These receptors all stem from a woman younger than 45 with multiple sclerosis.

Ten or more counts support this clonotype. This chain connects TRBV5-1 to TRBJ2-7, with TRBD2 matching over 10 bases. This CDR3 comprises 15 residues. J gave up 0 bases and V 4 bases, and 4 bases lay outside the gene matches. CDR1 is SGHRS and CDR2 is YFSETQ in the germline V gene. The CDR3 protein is CASSPGLAVSYEQYF. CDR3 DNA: TGCGCCAGCAGCCCCGGACTAGCGGTCTCCTACGAGCAGTACTTC. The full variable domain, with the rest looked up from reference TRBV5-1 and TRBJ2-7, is KAGVTQTPRYLIKTRGQQVTLSCSPISGHRSVSWYQQTPGQGLQFLFEYFSETQRNKGNFPGRFSGRQFSNSRSEMNVSTLELGDSALYLCASSPGLAVSYEQYFGPGTRLTVT.

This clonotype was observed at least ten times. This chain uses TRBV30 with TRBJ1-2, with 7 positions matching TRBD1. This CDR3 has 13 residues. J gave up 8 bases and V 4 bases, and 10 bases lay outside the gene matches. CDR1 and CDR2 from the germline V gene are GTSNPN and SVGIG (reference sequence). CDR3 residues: CAWKRQGSGGYTF. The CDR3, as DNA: TGTGCCTGGAAGAGACAGGGATCGGGCGGCTACACCTTC.

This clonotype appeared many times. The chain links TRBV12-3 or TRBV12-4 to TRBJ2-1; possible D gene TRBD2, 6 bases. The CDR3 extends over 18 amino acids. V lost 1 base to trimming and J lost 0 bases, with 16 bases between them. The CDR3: CASSLVGWAGISYNEQFF. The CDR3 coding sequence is TGTGCCAGCAGTTTAGTCGGTTGGGCGGGGATCTCCTACAATGAGCAGTTCTTC.

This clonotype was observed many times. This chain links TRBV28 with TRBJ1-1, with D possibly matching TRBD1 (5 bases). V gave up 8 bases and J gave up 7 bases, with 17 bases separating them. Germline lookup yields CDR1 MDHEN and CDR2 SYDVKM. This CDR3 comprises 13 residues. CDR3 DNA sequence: TGTGCCAGCTACCCATACGGGGGGAGTGAAGCTTTCTTT. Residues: CASYPYGGSEAFF.

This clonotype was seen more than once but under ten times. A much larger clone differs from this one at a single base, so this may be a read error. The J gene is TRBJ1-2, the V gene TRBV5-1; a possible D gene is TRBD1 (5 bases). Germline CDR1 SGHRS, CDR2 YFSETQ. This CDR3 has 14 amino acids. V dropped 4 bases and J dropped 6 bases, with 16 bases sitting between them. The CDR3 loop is CASSLREKGDGYTF. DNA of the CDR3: TGCGCCAGCAGCCTACGCGAAAAAGGGGATGGCTACACCTTC.

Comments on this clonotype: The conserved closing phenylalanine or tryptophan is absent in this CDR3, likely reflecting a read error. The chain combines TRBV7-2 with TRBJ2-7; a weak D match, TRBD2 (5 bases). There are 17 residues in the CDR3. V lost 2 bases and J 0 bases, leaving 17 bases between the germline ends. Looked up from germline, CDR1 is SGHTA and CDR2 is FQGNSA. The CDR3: CASSLRRSVLASYEQYL. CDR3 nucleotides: TGTGCCAGCAGCTTAAGGAGGAGTGTTTTGGCCTCCTACGAGCAGTACTTA.

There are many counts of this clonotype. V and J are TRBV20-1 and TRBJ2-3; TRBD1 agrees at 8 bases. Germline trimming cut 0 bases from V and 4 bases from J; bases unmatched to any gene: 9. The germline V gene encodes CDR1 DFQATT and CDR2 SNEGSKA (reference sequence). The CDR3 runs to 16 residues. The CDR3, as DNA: TGCAGTGCTAGAGATCGTGTCAGGGGGCAAGCAGATACGCAGTATTTT. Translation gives CSARDRVRGQADTQYF.

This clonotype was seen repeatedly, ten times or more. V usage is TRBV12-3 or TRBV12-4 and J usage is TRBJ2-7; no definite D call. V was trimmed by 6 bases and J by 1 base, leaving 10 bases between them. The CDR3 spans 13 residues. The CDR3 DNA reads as TGTGCCAGCAGAACCCAGGTTTCCTACGAGCAGTACTTC. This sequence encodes CASRTQVSYEQYF.

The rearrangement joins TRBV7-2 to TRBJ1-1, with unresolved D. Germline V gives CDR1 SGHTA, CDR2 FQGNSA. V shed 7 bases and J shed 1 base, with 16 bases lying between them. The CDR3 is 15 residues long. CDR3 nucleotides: TGTGCCAGCAAGAACTTCGGAAAGGGGAACACTGAAGCTTTCTTT. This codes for CASKNFGKGNTEAFF.

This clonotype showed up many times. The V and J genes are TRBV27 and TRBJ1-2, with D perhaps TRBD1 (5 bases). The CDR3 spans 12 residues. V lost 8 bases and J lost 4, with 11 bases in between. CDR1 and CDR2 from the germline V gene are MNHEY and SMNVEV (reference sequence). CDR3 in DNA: TGTGCCAGCGGGACCCCACTCTATGGCTACACCTTC. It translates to CASGTPLYGYTF.

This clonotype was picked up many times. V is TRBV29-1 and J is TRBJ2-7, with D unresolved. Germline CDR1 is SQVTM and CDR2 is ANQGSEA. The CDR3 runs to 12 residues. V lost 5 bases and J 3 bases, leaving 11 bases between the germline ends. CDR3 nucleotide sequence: TGCAGCGTTCTGGAGAGGAACTACGAGCAGTACTTC. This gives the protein CSVLERNYEQYF.

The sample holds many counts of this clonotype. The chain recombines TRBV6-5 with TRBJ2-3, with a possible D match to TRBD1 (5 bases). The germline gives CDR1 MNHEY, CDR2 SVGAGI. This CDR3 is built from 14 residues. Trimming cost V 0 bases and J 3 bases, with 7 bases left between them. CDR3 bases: TGTGCCAGCAGTTACTCTAAGGGGACAGATACGCAGTATTTT. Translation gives CASSYSKGTDTQYF.

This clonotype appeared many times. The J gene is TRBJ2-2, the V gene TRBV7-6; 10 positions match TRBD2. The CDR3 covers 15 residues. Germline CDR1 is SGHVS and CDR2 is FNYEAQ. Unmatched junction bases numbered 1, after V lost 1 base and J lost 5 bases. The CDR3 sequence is CASSLVLAGTGELFF. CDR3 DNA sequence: TGTGCCAGCAGCTTAGTACTAGCGGGAACCGGGGAGCTGTTTTTT. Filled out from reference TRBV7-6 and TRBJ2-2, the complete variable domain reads GAGVSQSPRYKVTKRGQDVALRCDPISGHVSLYWYRQALGQGPEFLTYFNYEAQQDKSGLPNDRFSAERPEGSISTLTIQRTEQRDSAMYRCASSLVLAGTGELFFGEGSRLTVL.

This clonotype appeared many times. Here the CDR3 reads CASSLEGGFYGYTF. The CDR3 nucleotides are TGTGCCAGCAGCTTAGAGGGCGGATTCTATGGCTACACCTTC. The J gene is TRBJ1-2, the V gene TRBV7-9; D call uncertain. This CDR3 is 14 amino acids long. V was trimmed by 1 base and J by 4 bases, leaving 10 bases between them. Germline CDR1 SEHNR, CDR2 FQNEAQ (reference sequence). Complete variable domain (other parts from reference TRBV7-9 and TRBJ1-2): DTGVSQNPRHKITKRGQNVTFRCDPISEHNRLYWYRQTLGQGPEFLTYFQNEAQLEKSRLLSDRFSAERPKGSFSTLEIQRTEQGDSAMYLCASSLEGGFYGYTFGSGTRLTVV.

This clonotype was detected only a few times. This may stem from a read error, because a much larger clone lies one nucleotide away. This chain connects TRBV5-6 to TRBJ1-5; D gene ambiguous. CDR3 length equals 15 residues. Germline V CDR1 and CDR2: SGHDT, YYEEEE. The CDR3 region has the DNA TGTGCCAGCAGCTTCTGGGGATCTGGCAATCAGCACCAGCATTTT. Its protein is CASSFWGSGNQHQHF.

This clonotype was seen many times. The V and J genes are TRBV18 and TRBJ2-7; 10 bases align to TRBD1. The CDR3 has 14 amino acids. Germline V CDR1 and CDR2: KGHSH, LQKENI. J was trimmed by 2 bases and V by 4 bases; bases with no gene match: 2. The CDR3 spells CASSRDRGPYEQYF. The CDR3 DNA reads TGTGCCAGCTCACGGGACAGGGGACCCTACGAGCAGTACTTC.

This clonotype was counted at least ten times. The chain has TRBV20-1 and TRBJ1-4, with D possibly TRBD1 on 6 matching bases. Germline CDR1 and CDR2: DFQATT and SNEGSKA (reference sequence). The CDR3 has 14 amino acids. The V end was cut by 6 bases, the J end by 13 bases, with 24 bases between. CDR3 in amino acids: CSANGGQDNDGLFF. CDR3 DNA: TGCAGTGCAAATGGGGGGCAGGATAATGATGGACTGTTTTTT.

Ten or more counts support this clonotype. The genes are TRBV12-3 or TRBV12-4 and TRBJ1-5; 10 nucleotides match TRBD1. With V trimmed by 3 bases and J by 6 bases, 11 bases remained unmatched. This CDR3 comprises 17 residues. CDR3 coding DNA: TGTGCCAGCAGTTTGTCAACCGGGACAGGGGCGAGTCAGCCCCAGCATTTT. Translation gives CASSLSTGTGASQPQHF.